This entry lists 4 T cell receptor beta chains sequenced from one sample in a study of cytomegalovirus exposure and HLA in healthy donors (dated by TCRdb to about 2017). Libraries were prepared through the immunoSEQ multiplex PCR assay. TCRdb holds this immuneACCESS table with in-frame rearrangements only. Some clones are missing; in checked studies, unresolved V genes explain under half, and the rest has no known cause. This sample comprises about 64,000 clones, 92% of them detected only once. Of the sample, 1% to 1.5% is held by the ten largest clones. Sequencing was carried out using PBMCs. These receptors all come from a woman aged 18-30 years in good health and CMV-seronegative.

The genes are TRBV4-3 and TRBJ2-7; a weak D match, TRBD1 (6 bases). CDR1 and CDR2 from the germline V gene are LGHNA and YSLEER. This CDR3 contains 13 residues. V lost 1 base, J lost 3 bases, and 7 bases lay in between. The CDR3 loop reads CASSQAQGYEQYF. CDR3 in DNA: TGCGCCAGCAGCCAAGCACAGGGCTACGAGCAGTACTTC.

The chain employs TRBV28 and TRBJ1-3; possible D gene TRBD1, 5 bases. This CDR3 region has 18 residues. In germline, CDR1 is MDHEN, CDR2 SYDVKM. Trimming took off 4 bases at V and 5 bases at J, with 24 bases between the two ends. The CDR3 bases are TGTGCCAGCAGTTCGGGGGGGTCCGGGGTGAGGCTACGAAACACCATATATTTT. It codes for CASSSGGSGVRLRNTIYF. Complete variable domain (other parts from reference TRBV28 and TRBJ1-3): DVKVTQSSRYLVKRTGEKVFLECVQDMDHENMFWYRQDPGLGLRLIYFSYDVKMKEKGDIPEGYSVSREKKERFSLILESASTNQTSMYLCASSSGGSGVRLRNTIYFGEGSWLTVV.

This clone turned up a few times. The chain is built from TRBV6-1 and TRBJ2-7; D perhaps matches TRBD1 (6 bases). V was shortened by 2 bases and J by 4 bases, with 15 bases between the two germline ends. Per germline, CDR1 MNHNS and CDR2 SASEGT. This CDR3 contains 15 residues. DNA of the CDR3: TGTGCCAGCAGTGAAAGTAGGACAGCCGGGTACGAGCAGTACTTC. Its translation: CASSESRTAGYEQYF.

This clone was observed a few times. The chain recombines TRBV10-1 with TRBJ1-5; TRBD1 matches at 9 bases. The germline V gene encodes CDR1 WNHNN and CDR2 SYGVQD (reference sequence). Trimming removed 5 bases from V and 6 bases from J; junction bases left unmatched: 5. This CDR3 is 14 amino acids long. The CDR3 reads CASSSGTGRQPQHF. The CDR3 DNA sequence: TGCGCCAGCAGTTCCGGGACAGGGCGTCAGCCCCAGCATTTT.